This is a list of T cell receptor beta chains from one sample in a study of regulatory T cells in long-lasting Graves disease. TCRdb analysed the multiplex PCR reads with MiXCR anew, one entry per CDR3 protein. The sample includes 360,000 or so distinct CDR3 sequences, 12% seen only once; the top ten take 18%. The sample was also reused in another study, on T cells in Graves' hyperthyroidism and ophthalmopathy.

Sequences were derived from peripheral blood mononuclear cells (PBMCs), sampled at new diagnosis, from a patient treated with antithyroid drugs. The receptor set was obtained from a woman younger than 35 with Graves disease. CDR3s include the opening cysteine and the closing phenylalanine or tryptophan. D genes are given only for firm matches. Some rows mark clone size as missing; the rest say once, few, many or name a class of expanded clone.

V	size	D	J	CDR3	DNA
TRBV9	-	-	TRBJ2-3	CASSVENTVTDTQYF	TGTGCCAGCAGCGTAGAAAACACCGTCACAGATACGCAGTATTTT
TRBV20-1	many	-	TRBJ1-1	CSAPRGGEAFF	TGCAGTGCTCCCCGGGGAGGTGAAGCTTTCTTT
TRBV20-1	many	TRBD1	TRBJ2-3	CSASEGTGLDTQYF	TGCAGTGCCTCGGAGGGGACAGGGCTCGATACGCAGTATTTT
TRBV7-2	-	-	TRBJ2-1	CASSLRVVGGEQFF	TGTGCCAGCAGCTTGAGGGTTGTGGGTGGTGAGCAGTTCTTC
TRBV10-3	-	TRBD1	TRBJ1-6	CAISPKGQGLPYNSPLHF	TGTGCCATCAGCCCCAAAGGACAGGGGCTTCCCTATAATTCACCCCTCCACTTT
TRBV12-3/TRBV12-4	many	TRBD2	TRBJ2-7	CASRKLAVGRDYEQYF	TGTGCCAGCAGAAAACTAGCGGTCGGAAGGGACTACGAGCAGTACTTC
TRBV4-2	-	-	TRBJ1-6	CASSQSYNSPLHF	TGTGCCAGCAGCCAGTCGTATAATTCACCCCTCCACTTT
TRBV24-1	few	-	TRBJ2-5	CATSDLSSQGGKEETQYF	TGTGCCACCAGTGATTTGAGTTCGCAGGGAGGCAAGGAAGAGACCCAGTACTTC
TRBV19	few	-	TRBJ1-5	CASSHRSDGNQPQHF	TGTGCCAGTAGTCACCGGTCGGACGGCAATCAGCCCCAGCATTTT
TRBV2	few	TRBD1	TRBJ1-4	CASTRGSNEKLFF	TGTGCCAGCACCAGGGGGTCTAATGAAAAACTGTTTTTT
TRBV20-1	many	TRBD2	TRBJ2-5	CSARSSGREVETQYF	TGCAGTGCTAGAAGTAGCGGGAGGGAGGTAGAGACCCAGTACTTC
TRBV30	many	-	TRBJ2-5	CASGGGLEETQYF	TGTGCCTCCGGAGGTGGTCTCGAAGAGACCCAGTACTTC
TRBV15	-	TRBD1	TRBJ2-3	CATSRGTGQAHGTDTQYF	TGTGCCACCAGCAGAGGTACCGGACAGGCTCACGGGACAGATACGCAGTATTTT
TRBV28	many	TRBD1	TRBJ2-5	CASSSFGTGDKETQYF	TGTGCCAGCAGTTCCTTCGGGACAGGGGATAAAGAGACCCAGTACTTC
TRBV28	-	TRBD1	TRBJ1-4	CASSTGTANEKLFF	TGTGCCAGCAGTACGGGGACAGCCAATGAAAAACTGTTTTTT
TRBV20-1	many	-	TRBJ1-4	CSARGQAGEKLFF	TGCAGTGCTAGAGGGCAGGCGGGAGAAAAACTGTTTTTT
TRBV9	-	-	TRBJ2-4	CASSYDDRDIKDIQYF	TGTGCCAGCAGCTATGATGACCGGGACATTAAGGACATTCAGTACTTC
TRBV27	many	TRBD1	TRBJ1-6	CASSYDRDREWLTLHF	TGTGCCAGCAGTTACGACCGGGACAGAGAATGGCTTACCCTCCACTTT
TRBV13	-	-	TRBJ2-1	CASSNGWDNEQFF	TGTGCCAGCAGCAACGGGTGGGACAATGAGCAGTTCTTC
TRBV6-2/TRBV6-3	many	-	TRBJ2-7	CASSYPSYRAGKYEQYF	TGTGCCAGCAGTTACCCATCCTACCGGGCGGGGAAGTACGAGCAGTACTTC
TRBV24-1	many	-	TRBJ2-3	CATSDPRTETGTDTQYF	TGTGCCACCAGTGATCCCCGGACCGAAACAGGCACAGATACGCAGTATTTT
TRBV12-3/TRBV12-4	few	TRBD1	TRBJ2-1	CASSFAGGRSEQFF	TGTGCCAGCAGTTTTGCAGGGGGACGTAGTGAGCAGTTCTTC
TRBV4-1	many	-	TRBJ2-2	CASSRQDTGELFF	TGCGCCAGCAGCCGGCAGGACACCGGGGAGCTGTTTTTT
TRBV2	many	-	TRBJ2-1	CASSDNLGGLYNEQFF	TGTGCCAGCAGTGATAATTTAGGGGGGTTGTACAATGAGCAGTTCTTC
TRBV19	many	-	TRBJ2-1	CASRVRAASYNEQFF	TGTGCCAGTAGGGTCAGGGCAGCTTCCTACAATGAGCAGTTCTTC
TRBV18	-	-	TRBJ2-3	CASSLLSGIDTQYF	TGTGCCAGCTCACTCCTATCCGGCATAGATACGCAGTATTTT
TRBV4-3	many	-	TRBJ2-3	CASSQDEVGDRTDTQYF	TGCGCCAGCAGCCAAGATGAAGTAGGGGACCGCACAGATACGCAGTATTTT
TRBV7-3	many	-	TRBJ2-5	CASSPTPGLEETQYF	TGTGCCAGCAGCCCAACACCGGGGCTAGAGGAGACCCAGTACTTC
TRBV6-1	many	-	TRBJ1-5	CASNRAGQPQHF	TGTGCCAGTAACAGGGCGGGTCAGCCCCAGCATTTT
TRBV29-1	many	-	TRBJ1-1	CSDAINTEAFF	TGCAGCGACGCTATAAACACTGAAGCTTTCTTT
TRBV7-2	many	-	TRBJ1-2	CASSSQGWDYGYTF	TGTGCCAGCAGTTCCCAGGGTTGGGACTATGGCTACACCTTC
TRBV28	many	TRBD2	TRBJ2-3	CASRLTERGLHTDTQYF	TGTGCCAGCAGGTTGACTGAGCGGGGCCTACACACAGATACGCAGTATTTT
TRBV29-1	-	-	TRBJ1-5	CSVLAGSNQPQHF	TGCAGCGTCCTGGCGGGGTCCAATCAGCCCCAGCATTTT
TRBV6-5	many	-	TRBJ2-7	CASSYPPAGTFYEQYF	TGTGCCAGCAGTTACCCCCCAGCAGGGACGTTCTACGAGCAGTACTTC
TRBV20-1	-	-	TRBJ1-4	CSAPPAAATNEKLFF	TGCAGTGCTCCTCCGGCAGCGGCAACTAATGAAAAACTGTTTTTT
TRBV18	many	TRBD1	TRBJ2-7	CASSALGQSYEQYF	TGTGCCAGCTCAGCACTGGGACAGAGCTACGAGCAGTACTTC
TRBV24-1	few	-	TRBJ2-7	CATSARDRYEQYF	TGTGCCACCAGTGCCCGGGACCGCTACGAGCAGTACTTC
TRBV7-8	many	-	TRBJ2-3	CASSSGLNTDTQYF	TGTGCCAGCAGCTCTGGACTTAACACAGATACGCAGTATTTT
TRBV28	many	TRBD2	TRBJ2-5	CASSFWREDEETQYF	TGTGCCAGCAGTTTCTGGCGGGAGGACGAAGAGACCCAGTACTTC
TRBV30	few	-	TRBJ2-1	CAWRTGTLGANEQFF	TGTGCCTGGCGTACCGGGACTCTAGGGGCCAATGAGCAGTTCTTC
TRBV13	many	-	TRBJ2-6	CASSSSGANVLTF	TGTGCCAGCAGCTCGTCTGGGGCCAACGTCCTGACTTTC
TRBV12-3/TRBV12-4	many	TRBD1	TRBJ1-1	CASSGGQGARDTEAFF	TGTGCCAGCAGTGGCGGACAGGGGGCGCGGGACACTGAAGCTTTCTTT